This T cell receptor (beta chain) was obtained from a study of T-cell memory formation after mild COVID-19. TCRdb itself ran the 5' RACE reads through MiXCR, one entry per CDR3 protein. The data show fewer than 550,000 distinct CDR3 sequences, 20% seen once. In the case of this clonotype: What it binds is unknown.

The study's findings and limits: Contracting clones, day 15 to 85, had balanced CD4/CD8, and later expanders favored CD4+. Largely, contracting CD4+ clones fell within CM and EM, and contracting CD8+ clones within EMRA. Whether second-wave clones peaking at day 37 were SARS-CoV-2 specific went unconfirmed. Pre-infection memory showed some responding clones, and this suggested that cross-reactive memory joined.

The source of this sequence is an adult woman who had mild COVID-19 (a few samples of this study predate the infection). Cell type and time point are not known. Sequenced sample: PBMCs or a T cell subset sorted from them (not recorded which).

The CDR3 spells CATSRFNVPGGRVVDTQYF. CDR3 nucleotides: TGTGCCACCAGCAGATTCAATGTACCTGGCGGGAGGGTCGTGGATACGCAGTATTTT. This rearrangement joins TRBV15 to TRBJ2-3; 9 bases line up with TRBD2. J was trimmed by 6 bases and V by 2 bases; bases with no gene match: 18. The CDR3 contains 19 residues. The germline V gene encodes CDR1 LNHNV and CDR2 YYDKDF (reference sequence). Based on the CDR3 plus reference TRBV15 and TRBJ2-3, the full variable domain is DAMVIQNPRYQVTQFGKPVTLSCSQTLNHNVMYWYQQKSSQAPKLLFHYYDKDFNNEADTPDNFQSRRPNTSFCFLDIRSPGLGDTAMYLCATSRFNVPGGRVVDTQYFGPGTRLTVL.